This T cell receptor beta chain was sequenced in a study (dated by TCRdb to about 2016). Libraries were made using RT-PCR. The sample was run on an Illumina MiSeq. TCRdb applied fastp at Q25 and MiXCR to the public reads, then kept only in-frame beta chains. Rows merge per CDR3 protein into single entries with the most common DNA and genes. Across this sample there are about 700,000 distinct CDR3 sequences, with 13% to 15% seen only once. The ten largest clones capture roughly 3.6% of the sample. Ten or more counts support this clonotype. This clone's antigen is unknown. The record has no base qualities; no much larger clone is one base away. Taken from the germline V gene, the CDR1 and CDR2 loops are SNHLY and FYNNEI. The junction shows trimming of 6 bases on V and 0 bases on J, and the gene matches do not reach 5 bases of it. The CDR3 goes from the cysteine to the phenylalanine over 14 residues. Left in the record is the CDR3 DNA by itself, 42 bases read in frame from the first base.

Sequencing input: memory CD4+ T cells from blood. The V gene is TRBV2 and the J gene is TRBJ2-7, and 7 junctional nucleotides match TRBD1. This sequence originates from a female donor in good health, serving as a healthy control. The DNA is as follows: TGTGCCAGCAGAGAAACAGGGGCCTCCTACGAGCAGTACTTC. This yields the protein CASRETGASYEQYF. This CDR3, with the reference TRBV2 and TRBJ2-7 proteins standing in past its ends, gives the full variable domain EPEVTQTPSHQVTQMGQEVILRCVPISNHLYFYWYRQILGQKVEFLVSFYNNEISEKSEIFDDQFSVERPDGSNFTLKIRSTKLEDSAMYFCASRETGASYEQYFGPGTRLTVT.